The next 12 T cell receptor beta chains were all read from a single sample in a study of T cell repertoires in cytomegalovirus infection. TCRdb called the reads again in MiXCR, with one record for every CDR3 protein. Of approximately 500,000 distinct CDR3 sequences in the sample, about 17% were seen once. The sequenced sample was CD8+ T cells from PBMCs. These receptors came from a human donor in good health (CMV status not recorded). Some clones in this sample may be carry-over from other donors' samples.

This sequence joins TRBV6-2 or TRBV6-3 and TRBJ1-3; D not resolved. Trimming took 0 bases from V and 3 from J, leaving 3 bases between them. Germline V CDR1 and CDR2: MNHEY, SVGEGT. This CDR3 spans 13 amino acids. The CDR3 region is CASSYSDGNTIYF. The CDR3 region has the DNA TGTGCCAGCAGTTACTCGGATGGAAACACCATATATTTT.

Many counts were recorded for this clonotype. The rearrangement links TRBV20-1 to TRBJ1-2; possibly TRBD1 for D (6 bases). Germline CDR1 and CDR2: DFQATT and SNEGSKA (reference sequence). V lost 0 bases and J lost 0, with 8 bases in between. The CDR3 consists of 14 residues. The CDR3 DNA reads TGCAGTGCTAGAGAAGGGGGACCTAACTATGGCTACACCTTC. Amino acids: CSAREGGPNYGYTF.

As regards this clonotype: One end of the junction is discordant with germline, which a read error may explain. The chain is built from TRBV7-2 and TRBJ1-2; tentative D call: TRBD1 (5 bases). Per the germline V gene, CDR1 is SGHTA and CDR2 is FQGNSA. The length of the CDR3 is 18 residues. Here the CDR3 reads CASSLDHLSPGPKYGYTF. Here the CDR3 DNA reads TGTGCAAGCAGCTTAGACCACCTCTCACCGGGACCAAAATATGGCTACACCTTC.

This clonotype was recorded many times. The V and J genes are TRBV4-1 and TRBJ2-7, with D possibly being TRBD2 (5 bases). The CDR3 runs to 15 residues. V dropped 2 bases and J dropped 5 bases, with 16 bases sitting between them. From germline, CDR1 is MGHRA and CDR2 YSYEKL. CDR3 residues: CASSQLGLPSDEQYF. Written as DNA, the CDR3 is TGCGCCAGCAGCCAACTCGGACTGCCGTCTGACGAGCAGTACTTC.

Details on this clonotype: Because it lacks the conserved phenylalanine or tryptophan at the end, this CDR3 is likely a read error. This chain joins TRBV5-4 and TRBJ2-1, with 8 bases identical to TRBD1. CDR3 size: 16 residues. Per germline, CDR1 SGHNT and CDR2 YYREEE (reference sequence). Trimming removed 0 bases from V and 0 bases from J; junction bases left unmatched: 2. CDR3 DNA sequence: TGTGCCAGCAGCTTGGGGGGGACAGGCTCCTACAATGAGCAGTTCTTA. It is translated as CASSLGGTGSYNEQFL.

This clonotype has a handful of counts. This CDR3 reads CASSPVDRGSGANVLTF. CDR3 coding DNA: TGTGCCAGCAGTCCGGTGGACAGGGGTTCTGGGGCCAACGTCCTGACTTTC. This chain uses TRBV27 with TRBJ2-6; 9 bases fit TRBD1. The CDR3 is 17 residues long. From germline, CDR1 is MNHEY and CDR2 SMNVEV (reference sequence). Trimming at V came to 5 bases and at J to 1 base, leaving 6 bases not matched to a gene.

V is TRBV11-2 and J is TRBJ1-2, with D perhaps matching TRBD1 (6 bases). The CDR3 has 13 residues. Per the germline V gene, CDR1 is SGHAT and CDR2 is FQNNGV. The V end lost 7 bases, the J end lost 4 bases, and 13 bases lay between the germline ends. This CDR3 is CASNPGTPYGYTF. The CDR3 DNA reads as TGTGCCAGCAACCCGGGGACACCCTATGGCTACACCTTC.

This clonotype was seen ten or more times. V usage is TRBV12-5 and J usage is TRBJ2-5; the match to TRBD1 covers 8 bases. CDR3 length: 17 residues. The germline V gene has CDR1 LGHNT and CDR2 FRNRAP. J lost 2 bases, V lost 2 bases, and 10 bases had no gene match. The CDR3 sequence: CASGLLIRTGTQETQYF. The CDR3 nucleotides are TGTGCTAGTGGTTTGCTCATAAGGACAGGGACGCAAGAGACCCAGTACTTC.

Only a few counts were recorded for this clonotype. The V and J genes are TRBV27 and TRBJ2-7, with D possibly TRBD1 on 6 matching bases. V was clipped by 2 bases and J by 6 bases, with 17 bases between them. Germline V gives CDR1 MNHEY, CDR2 SMNVEV (reference sequence). The CDR3 length is 15 residues. The CDR3 sequence: CASSLGGQGIGEQYF. In DNA form, the CDR3 reads TGTGCCAGCAGTTTAGGGGGCCAGGGGATAGGCGAGCAGTACTTC.

The sample holds many counts of this clonotype. The chain has TRBV4-1 and TRBJ2-7, with D possibly being TRBD1 (6 bases). This CDR3 comprises 15 residues. Germline V gene lookup returns CDR1 MGHRA and CDR2 YSYEKL. The V gene lost 1 base and the J gene lost 6 bases, with 16 bases spanning the gap. CDR3 region: CASSQGLQGITEQYF. Written as DNA, the CDR3 is TGCGCCAGCAGCCAAGGCCTCCAGGGGATTACCGAGCAGTACTTC.

In DNA form, the CDR3 reads TGTGCCAGCAGTTATCTATACGAGCAGTACTTC. Translated: CASSYLYEQYF. This sequence joins TRBV25-1 and TRBJ2-7; no clear D. Germline values: CDR1 MGHDK, CDR2 SYGVNS. The CDR3 spans 11 residues. V lost 5 bases, J lost 4 bases, and 6 bases lay in between.

This clonotype has a count of ten or more. In DNA form, the CDR3 reads TGTGCCAGCAGTGAGACAGGCCTCTCCTACGAGCAGTACTTC. Its protein product is CASSETGLSYEQYF. This chain links TRBV2 with TRBJ2-7; the D gene is possibly TRBD1 (6 bases). With 3 bases removed from V and 0 bases from J, the gap between germline ends came to 9 bases. Germline V lookup: CDR1 SNHLY, CDR2 FYNNEI. The length of the CDR3 is 14 residues.